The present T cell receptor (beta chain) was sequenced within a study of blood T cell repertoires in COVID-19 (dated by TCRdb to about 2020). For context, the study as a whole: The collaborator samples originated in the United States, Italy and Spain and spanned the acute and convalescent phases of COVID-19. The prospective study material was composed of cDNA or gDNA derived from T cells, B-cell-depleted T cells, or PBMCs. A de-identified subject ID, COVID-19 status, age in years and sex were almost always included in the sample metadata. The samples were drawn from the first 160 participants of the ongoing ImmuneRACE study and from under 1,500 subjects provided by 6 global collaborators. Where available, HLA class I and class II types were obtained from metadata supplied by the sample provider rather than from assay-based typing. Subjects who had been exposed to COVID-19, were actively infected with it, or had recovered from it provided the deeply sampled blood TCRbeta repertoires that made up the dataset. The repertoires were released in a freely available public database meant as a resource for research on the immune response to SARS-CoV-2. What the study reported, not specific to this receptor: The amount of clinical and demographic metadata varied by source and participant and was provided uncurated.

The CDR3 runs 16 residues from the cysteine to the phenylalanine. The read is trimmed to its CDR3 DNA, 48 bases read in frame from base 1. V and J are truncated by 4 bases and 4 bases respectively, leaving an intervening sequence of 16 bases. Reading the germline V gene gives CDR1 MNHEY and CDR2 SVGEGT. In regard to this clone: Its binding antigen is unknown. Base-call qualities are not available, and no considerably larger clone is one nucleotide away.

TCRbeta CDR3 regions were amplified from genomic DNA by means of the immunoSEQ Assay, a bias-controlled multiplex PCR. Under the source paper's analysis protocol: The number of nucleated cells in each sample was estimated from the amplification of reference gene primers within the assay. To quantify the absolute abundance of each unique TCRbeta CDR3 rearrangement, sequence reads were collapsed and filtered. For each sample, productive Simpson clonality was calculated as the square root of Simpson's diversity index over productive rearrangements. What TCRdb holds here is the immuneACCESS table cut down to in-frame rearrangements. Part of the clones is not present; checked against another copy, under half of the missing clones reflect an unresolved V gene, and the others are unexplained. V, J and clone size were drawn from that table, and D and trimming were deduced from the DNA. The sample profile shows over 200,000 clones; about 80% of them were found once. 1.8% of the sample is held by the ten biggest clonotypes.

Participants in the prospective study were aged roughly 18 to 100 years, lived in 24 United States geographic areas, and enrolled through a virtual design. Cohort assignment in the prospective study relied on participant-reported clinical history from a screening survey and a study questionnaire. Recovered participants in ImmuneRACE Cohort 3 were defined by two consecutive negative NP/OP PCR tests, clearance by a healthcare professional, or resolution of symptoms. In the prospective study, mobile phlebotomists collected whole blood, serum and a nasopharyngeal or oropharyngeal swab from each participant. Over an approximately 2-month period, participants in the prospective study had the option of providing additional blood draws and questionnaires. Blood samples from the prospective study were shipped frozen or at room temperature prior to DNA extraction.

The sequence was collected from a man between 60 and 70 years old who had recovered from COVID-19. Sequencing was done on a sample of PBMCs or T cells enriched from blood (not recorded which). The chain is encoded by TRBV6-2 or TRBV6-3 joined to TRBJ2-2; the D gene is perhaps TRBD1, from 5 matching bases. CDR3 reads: CASSSPSRDRTGELFF. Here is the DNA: TGTGCCAGCAGTTCCCCGAGCAGGGATCGCACCGGGGAGCTGTTTTTT.